The next 25 T cell receptor beta chains were all read from a single sample in a study of blood T cell repertoires in COVID-19. Here immunoSEQ multiplex PCR was the method, and the copy in TCRdb shows in-frame clones only, minus some. The profile shows 400,000 or so clones, approximately 86% of them singletons. Material: peripheral blood. These receptors came from a human donor in a cohort sampled during active COVID-19.

The rearrangement uses TRBV5-5 and TRBJ1-1, with 10 bases matching TRBD1. In germline, CDR1 is SGHKS, CDR2 YYEKEE (reference sequence). CDR3 length equals 17 residues. The J segment lost 1 base and the V segment lost 3 bases, leaving 9 bases of the junction unmatched. The CDR3 sequence: CASSSRTGGEPNTEAFF. The CDR3 DNA is TGTGCCAGCAGCTCCCGGACAGGGGGGGAGCCGAACACTGAAGCTTTCTTT. Variable domain in full (rest from reference TRBV5-5 and TRBJ1-1): DAGVTQSPTHLIKTRGQQVTLRCSPISGHKSVSWYQQVLGQGPQFIFQYYEKEERGRGNFPDRFSARQFPNYSSELNVNALLLGDSALYLCASSSRTGGEPNTEAFFGQGTRLTVV.

This rearrangement joins TRBV6-4 to TRBJ1-4; the D is unclear. V was clipped by 6 bases and J by 15 bases, with 20 bases between them. Germline-derived CDR1 and CDR2 are MRHNA and SNTAGT. The CDR3 runs 13 residues. The CDR3 DNA reads as TGTGCCAGCAGGGTCCATTCAGGCTATCTGGTGTTTTTT. Translating gives CASRVHSGYLVFF.

The chain couples TRBV5-3 to TRBJ1-3; 11 nucleotides agree with TRBD1. TRBV5-3 is an ORF, with its function uncertain. The V gene end was trimmed by 4 bases and the J gene end by 4 bases; junction bases not matched to a gene: 16. The CDR3 runs 19 residues. This chain's CDR3 is CARSPTSNGTGGSGNTIYF. CDR3 coding DNA: TGTGCCAGAAGCCCAACATCCAACGGGACAGGGGGATCGGGAAACACCATATATTTT.

V is TRBV27 and J is TRBJ2-5; 10 nucleotides line up with TRBD1. Germline CDR1 and CDR2: MNHEY and SMNVEV (reference sequence). The CDR3 is 15 amino acids. The V segment lost 9 bases and the J segment 2 bases; nucleotides outside the gene matches: 9. CDR3 bases: TGTGCCAGTGGATTGGGACAGGGGTTTCAAGAGACCCAGTACTTC. This codes for CASGLGQGFQETQYF.

The chain employs TRBV2 and TRBJ1-1, with 8 nucleotides matching TRBD1. After removal of 7 bases from V and 5 bases from J, the junction contained 9 bases not matched to a gene. Germline loops: CDR1 SNHLY, CDR2 FYNNEI. The length of the CDR3 is 14 residues. The CDR3 protein is CASNPQGDGTEAFF. The CDR3 bases are TGTGCCAGCAACCCACAGGGGGATGGGACTGAAGCTTTCTTT.

In regard to this clone: The junction departs from germline at one end; a sequencing error may be responsible. This chain connects TRBV19 to TRBJ2-7; D might be TRBD1 (5 bases). Germline loops: CDR1 LNHDA, CDR2 SQIVND (reference sequence). There are 14 residues in the CDR3. Written as DNA, the CDR3 is TGTGCCAGTAGTACTACATTACTTACAGGAACCTGGAACTTC. The encoded protein is CASSTTLLTGTWNF.

J is TRBJ2-1 and V is TRBV7-9; no clear D gene. Germline-derived CDR1 and CDR2 are SEHNR and FQNEAQ (reference sequence). This CDR3 has 14 amino acids. V lost 3 bases and J lost 0, with 6 bases in between. CDR3 bases: TGTGCCAGCAGCTTGGCAAGCTCCTACAATGAGCAGTTCTTC. Amino acid sequence: CASSLASSYNEQFF.

Here the CDR3 DNA reads TGCAGTGCTAGTCTAGCGGCCACCTCTGGGGCCAACGTCCTGACTTTC. Protein: CSASLAATSGANVLTF. This chain links TRBV20-1 with TRBJ2-6; 7 nucleotides line up with TRBD2. CDR1 is DFQATT, CDR2 SNEGSKA, per germline (reference sequence). The CDR3 runs 16 residues. The J segment lost 0 bases and the V segment lost 3 bases, leaving 5 bases of the junction unmatched.

The chain combines TRBV7-9 with TRBJ1-3; the match to TRBD1 covers 8 bases. Unmatched junction bases numbered 8, after V lost 3 bases and J lost 4 bases. Germline V gene lookup returns CDR1 SEHNR and CDR2 FQNEAQ (reference sequence). The CDR3 is 16 residues long. CDR3 residues: CASSFTLGQGGNTIYF. CDR3 coding DNA: TGTGCCAGCAGCTTCACCCTCGGACAGGGAGGAAACACCATATATTTT.

The genes are TRBV28 and TRBJ2-2, with a tentative D call TRBD1 (6 bases). The CDR3 totals 15 residues. The germline V gene encodes CDR1 MDHEN and CDR2 SYDVKM. Trimming removed 7 bases at V and 2 bases at J, with 14 bases between. This CDR3 is CASTGGGLNTGELFF. In DNA form, the CDR3 reads TGTGCCAGCACCGGTGGGGGCTTAAACACCGGGGAGCTGTTTTTT.

The chain carries TRBV30 and TRBJ2-7; the match to TRBD1 covers 10 bases. CDR3 length equals 14 residues. V lost 3 bases to trimming and J lost 2 bases; unmatched junction nucleotides: 4. In germline, CDR1 is GTSNPN, CDR2 SVGIG (reference sequence). CDR3 amino acids: CAWSAGTGAYEQYF. In DNA, the CDR3 is TGTGCCTGGAGCGCCGGGACAGGGGCCTACGAGCAGTACTTC.

The V and J genes are TRBV4-1 and TRBJ2-1; 14 bases are a match to TRBD2. Germline V gene lookup returns CDR1 MGHRA and CDR2 YSYEKL. V lost 4 bases and J lost 7; bases outside the gene matches: 6. The CDR3 contains 16 residues. The CDR3 is CASSPLGLAGVNEQFF. CDR3 in DNA: TGCGCCAGCAGCCCCCTGGGACTAGCGGGAGTAAATGAGCAGTTCTTC.

The chain joins TRBV7-9 to TRBJ2-7; TRBD1 might be the D (6 bases). V shed 2 bases and J shed 3 bases, with 20 bases lying between them. The CDR3 is 17 amino acids. The germline V gene encodes CDR1 SEHNR and CDR2 FQNEAQ (reference sequence). The CDR3 bases are TGTGCCAGCAGCTTACCCCCCACAGCCAGGGGAAGCTACGAGCAGTACTTC. Amino acid sequence: CASSLPPTARGSYEQYF.

The chain has TRBV5-6 and TRBJ1-3; D unclear. Trimming removed 2 bases from V and 0 bases from J, with 18 bases in between. Germline V gene lookup returns CDR1 SGHDT and CDR2 YYEEEE. This CDR3 comprises 18 residues. CDR3 coding DNA: TGTGCCAGCAGCTTCCCGCGGTACGCCCAGAACTCTGGAAACACCATATATTTT. Amino acids: CASSFPRYAQNSGNTIYF.

The chain has TRBV5-6 and TRBJ2-3, with 8 bases fitting TRBD2. The CDR3 is made up of 15 amino acids. CDR1 and CDR2 (germline): SGHDT, YYEEEE. Germline trimming cut 0 bases from V and 5 bases from J; bases unmatched to any gene: 5. CDR3 DNA: TGTGCCAGCAGCTTGGTGTTAGCGGGGCAAGATACGCAGTATTTT. Translation gives CASSLVLAGQDTQYF.

The V call is TRBV2, the J call TRBJ2-3, with TRBD1 matching 8 bases. The CDR3 sequence is 15 residues long. Germline loops: CDR1 SNHLY, CDR2 FYNNEI. J lost 4 bases, V lost 4 bases, and 7 bases had no gene match. This CDR3 reads CASSVGQGWADTQYF. The CDR3 coding sequence is TGTGCCAGCAGTGTCGGACAGGGCTGGGCAGATACGCAGTATTTT.

V is TRBV21-1 and J is TRBJ1-5; TRBD1, the table's D call, lacks a check against the DNA. TRBV21-1 is tagged as a pseudogene. CDR3 size: 16 residues. The chain's CDR3 is CASSKVPGQGGKPQHF. CDR3 coding DNA: TGTGCCAGCAGCAAAGTACCGGGACAGGGTGGTAAGCCCCAGCATTTT.

This chain joins TRBV29-1 and TRBJ1-3, with D perhaps matching TRBD1 (6 bases). In germline, CDR1 is SQVTM, CDR2 ANQGSEA. The CDR3 runs to 13 residues. Deletions cut 7 bases from V and 1 base from J, with 11 bases between. CDR3 DNA sequence: TGCAGCGCCGGGGGGGCGTCTGGAAACACCATATATTTT. It encodes CSAGGASGNTIYF.

The J gene is TRBJ2-3, the V gene TRBV27; TRBD2 is a possible D gene (5 bases). V was cut by 5 bases and J by 6 bases, with 12 bases left in between. The length of the CDR3 is 13 residues. Germline assignment: CDR1 MNHEY and CDR2 SMNVEV (reference sequence). CDR3 region: CASSGLRGDTQYF. The CDR3 DNA follows: TGTGCCAGCAGTGGACTTCGCGGGGATACGCAGTATTTT.

CDR3 sequence: CASSPVADQPQHF. CDR3 nucleotides: TGTGCCAGTAGCCCAGTCGCCGATCAGCCCCAGCATTTT. This chain connects TRBV19 to TRBJ1-5; D unclear. The CDR3 is made up of 13 amino acids. Trimming left V 6 bases short and J 5 bases short, with 11 bases between. From germline, CDR1 is LNHDA and CDR2 SQIVND (reference sequence).

This clone was counted ten times or more. CDR3 in DNA: TGCAGTGCTAAGGGGGCTGGGGGCTACACCTTC. Its protein is CSAKGAGGYTF. The rearrangement links TRBV20-1 to TRBJ1-2; 7 nucleotides match TRBD1. V lost 4 bases to trimming and J lost 8 bases; unmatched junction nucleotides: 4. CDR3 length: 11 amino acids. CDR1 is DFQATT, CDR2 SNEGSKA, per germline (reference sequence).

The CDR3 sequence is CARSLAGKDRESDEQYF. Written as DNA, the CDR3 is TGTGCCAGAAGCTTGGCGGGCAAGGACAGGGAGTCCGACGAGCAGTACTTC. The genes are TRBV5-3 and TRBJ2-7; 8 nucleotides agree with TRBD1. TRBV5-3 qualifies as an ORF whose function is uncertain. This CDR3 contains 17 residues. Trimming at V came to 0 bases and at J to 5 bases, leaving 13 bases not matched to a gene.

The V gene is TRBV28, the J gene TRBJ1-2; D remains unclear. The V and J ends lost 6 bases and 4 bases respectively, with 12 bases between them. CDR3 length equals 13 residues. Germline V gives CDR1 MDHEN, CDR2 SYDVKM. CDR3 in DNA: TGTGCCAGCAGGCCCCCTCCGGGCTATGGCTACACCTTC. Its translation is CASRPPPGYGYTF.

This rearrangement joins TRBV4-1 to TRBJ2-7; a weak D match, TRBD1 (5 bases). Germline V CDR1 and CDR2: MGHRA, YSYEKL. Trimming removed 1 base from V and 4 bases from J, with 11 bases in between. This CDR3 spans 14 amino acids. CDR3 in amino acids: CASSQVIGVYEQYF. In DNA, the CDR3 is TGCGCCAGCAGCCAAGTAATAGGGGTGTACGAGCAGTACTTC.

This chain connects TRBV27 to TRBJ2-1, with 9 nucleotides matching TRBD2. The V and J ends lost 5 bases and 4 bases, in that order; junction bases with no gene match: 6. The CDR3 covers 15 residues. From germline, CDR1 is MNHEY and CDR2 SMNVEV (reference sequence). The CDR3 region is CASSPGLADYNEQFF. CDR3 bases: TGTGCCAGCAGTCCGGGACTAGCTGATTACAATGAGCAGTTCTTC.